The 3 T cell receptor beta chains in this list originate from one sample, sequenced in a study of blood T cell repertoires in COVID-19. Profiling relied on immunoSEQ multiplex PCR, and the TCRdb table lists in-frame clones only, not all of them. The data contain a few hundred thousand clones, just under 90% of them singletons. Sequenced input: PBMCs or T cells enriched from blood (not recorded which). These receptors came from a woman aged 50 to 60 who had recovered from COVID-19.

CDR3 region: CASSQVGGGAGNTIYF. Here the CDR3 DNA reads TGTGCCAGCAGCCAAGTTGGAGGGGGGGCTGGAAACACCATATATTTT. This chain links TRBV3-1 (or the pseudogene TRBV3-2) with TRBJ1-3; a weak D match, TRBD1 (6 bases). CDR1 and CDR2 (germline): LGHDT, YNNKEL (reference sequence). The V end lost 1 base, the J end lost 2 bases, and 12 bases lay between the germline ends. This CDR3 contains 16 residues.

About this clone: The sample contains more than one DNA sequence encoding this CDR3. This chain joins TRBV5-1 and TRBJ1-5, with TRBD1 identical over 10 bases. The CDR3 spans 15 residues. Germline CDR1 is SGHRS and CDR2 is YFSETQ. Germline trimming cut 4 bases from V and 2 bases from J; bases unmatched to any gene: 3. Here the CDR3 reads CASSPGTGGNQPQHF. The CDR3 DNA reads as TGCGCCAGCAGCCCTGGGACAGGGGGCAATCAGCCCCAGCATTTT.

The CDR3 bases are TGTGCCAGCAGATTTACGGGGGGGGTGGGCAGCTTTAATTCACCCCTCCACTTT. Amino acids: CASRFTGGVGSFNSPLHF. This rearrangement joins TRBV27 to TRBJ1-6, with D maybe TRBD1 (5 bases). The germline CDR1 and CDR2 sequences are MNHEY and SMNVEV (reference sequence). The CDR3 has 18 residues. V lost 6 bases to trimming and J lost 6 bases, with 24 bases between them.